This T cell receptor beta chain was captured in a study of PD-1 blockade in mismatch repair-deficient tumors (dated by TCRdb to 2016 to 2017). For context, the study as a whole: Between late 2013 and September 2016, the trial enrolled 65 to 95 consecutive patients with about eleven types of mismatch repair-deficient cancer, all of whom had received prior treatment and were progressing. Deep sequencing of TCR CDR3 regions was used to track tumor-associated T cell clones in peripheral blood of patients responding to PD-1 blockade.

The germline V gene gives CDR1 as SGHNT and CDR2 as YENEEA. Trimming at the junction amounts to 5 bases on V and 2 bases on J, and the germline ends lie 10 bases apart. The CDR3 numbers 14 residues from cysteine through phenylalanine. Only the CDR3 portion is preserved as DNA: 42 bases, with reading frame beginning at the first base. Points the paper makes about the study in general: Tumor-resident clones, often undetectable in blood before treatment, expanded rapidly after pembrolizumab and then contracted, generally before radiologic responses. Three of seven peptides elicited clonal expansion, yielding over a hundred unique blood TCRs, roughly seven also found in tumor; all positive peptides derived from frameshift mutations.

In the paper's terms, the time point label means: roughly 11-day in vitro stimulation with candidate neoantigen peptide 4. For each enrolled patient, mismatch repair deficiency was established using either polymerase chain reaction or immunohistochemistry. A few patients who responded to pembrolizumab therapy underwent TCR sequencing. Each of about 7 ELISpot-reactive candidate neoantigen peptides was used in an approximately ten-day in vitro stimulation prior to TCR sequencing. As the baseline for calculating clone fold-changes, a control culture with no peptide was run in an identical way. In the phase II trial, pembrolizumab PD-1 blockade was tested prospectively in advanced mismatch repair-deficient cancers, no matter which tissue of origin the cancers came from. About this clone itself: Its antigen is still unknown. Base quality data are lacking; no much larger clone is found one base away.

Library prep was done by the immunoSEQ multiplex PCR assay. The paper's processing steps were these. Clones were defined as neoantigen-specific by significant expansion to the relevant peptide and no significant expansion to any other tested peptide. TCRdb retrieved this table from immuneACCESS and kept in-frame rearrangements only. Not all clones are present; in checked studies, unresolved V genes account for under half, and no reason is known for the remainder. That table supplies the V and J calls and clone size; D and trimming were determined from the DNA. This sample comprises about 14,000 clones, approximately 81% of them detected only once. 20% to 25% of the sample goes to the ten largest clones.

The chain employs TRBV11-3 and TRBJ1-3, with a weak D call of TRBD1 (5 bases match). Sequencing was performed on cells cultured in vitro, taken from a patient treated with pembrolizumab. This TCR was sampled from an adult with mismatch repair-deficient cancer. The CDR3 is CASSPTAAGNTIYF. At the DNA level, the sequence is TGTGCCAGCAGCCCGACAGCCGCTGGAAACACCATATATTTT.